Listed below are T cell receptor beta chains from one sample, sequenced in a study of blood T cell repertoires in COVID-19. TCRdb's table, derived via immunoSEQ multiplex PCR, lists solely in-frame clones and lacks some. The data contain more than 300,000 clones, around 82% of them seen just once; the ten biggest clones take up 1.2%. Source material: peripheral blood. The receptors stem from a woman aged 45 to 65 with acute or convalescent COVID-19. CDR3s include the opening cysteine and the closing phenylalanine or tryptophan. Each record gives: D gene, V gene, J gene, clone size, CDR3 DNA, CDR3 protein. A D gene is named only where the DNA matches it firmly. Where a row states a size, it is once, few, many or the class of an expanded clone; other rows omit it.

.	TRBV3-1/TRBV3-2	TRBJ1-1	.	TGTGCCAGCAGCCTTCAGGAACGTGAAGCTTTCTTT	CASSLQEREAFF
.	TRBV24-1	TRBJ1-2	.	TGTGCCACCAGTGCCTCTCATGGGGCCCCTCGTGGCTACACCTTC	CATSASHGAPRGYTF
.	TRBV10-3	TRBJ1-5	.	TGTGCCTCTCGACGGGATAGCAATCAGCCCCAGCATTTT	CASRRDSNQPQHF
.	TRBV29-1	TRBJ2-3	.	TGCAGCGTTGCAAGGGGTCGGACAGATACGCAGTATTTT	CSVARGRTDTQYF
TRBD1	TRBV5-4	TRBJ1-4	.	TGTGCCAGCAGCTCCCGGGACAGGGTTGAAAAACTGTTTTTT	CASSSRDRVEKLFF
TRBD2	TRBV10-3	TRBJ2-3	.	TGTGCCACCTCGGGGACTAGCGCCGGAGAAAGGACAGATACGCAGTATTTT	CATSGTSAGERTDTQYF
.	TRBV7-6	TRBJ2-3	.	TGTGCCAGCAGCTTCCGACTTGAAGATACGCAGTATTTT	CASSFRLEDTQYF
TRBD1	TRBV19	TRBJ1-2	.	TGTGCCAGTACCCCCGGACAGGGAGGCTATGGCTACACCTTC	CASTPGQGGYGYTF
TRBD2	TRBV30	TRBJ2-3	once	TGTGCCTGGGGGATAGCGGGGATCACAGATACGCAGTATTTT	CAWGIAGITDTQYF
.	TRBV19	TRBJ1-6	.	TGTGCCAGTAGCCGGACAGCTAGGGTCGATTCCCCAGATTCACCCCTCCACTTT	CASSRTARVDSPDSPLHF
.	TRBV4-3	TRBJ2-3	.	TGCGCCAGCAGCCCAAGAGGGGGGGGTCGAGATTCAGATACGCAGTATTTT	CASSPRGGGRDSDTQYF
TRBD1	TRBV5-6	TRBJ1-2	.	TGTGCCAGCAGCTTCCGGACAGGGGTAGATGGCTACACCTTC	CASSFRTGVDGYTF
TRBD1	TRBV28	TRBJ1-2	.	TGTGCCAGCAGGCCAGGGGGATATGGCTACACCTTC	CASRPGGYGYTF
.	TRBV5-1	TRBJ1-3	.	TGCGCCAGCAAAAGGGCTCTTGGACGGGACTCTGGAAACACCATATATTTT	CASKRALGRDSGNTIYF
TRBD1	TRBV6-6	TRBJ2-7	.	TGTGCCAGCAGTTACCCTGGACAGGGGGTGAACGAGCAGTACTTC	CASSYPGQGVNEQYF
.	TRBV30	TRBJ1-2	once	TGTGCCTGGAACCCACAGCGTGGGGCCTATGGCTACACCTTC	CAWNPQRGAYGYTF
.	TRBV6-5	TRBJ2-6	once	TGTGCCAGCACCACAGGGAACGGGGCCAACGTCCTGACTTTC	CASTTGNGANVLTF
.	TRBV11-2	TRBJ1-1	.	TGTGCCAGCAGCGACTCCAGGGCGGCCACTGAAGCTTTCTTT	CASSDSRAATEAFF
.	TRBV19	TRBJ1-4	.	TGTGCCAGTAGTACACCAGGGCAACCTAATGAAAAACTGTTTTTT	CASSTPGQPNEKLFF
TRBD1	TRBV5-4	TRBJ1-2	.	TGTGCCAGCAGCCGGGACAGTGAAGATGGCTACACCTTC	CASSRDSEDGYTF
.	TRBV12-3/TRBV12-4	TRBJ2-6	.	TGTGCCAGCAGGAGCTCTGGGGCCAACGTCCTGACTTTC	CASRSSGANVLTF
TRBD1	TRBV24-1	TRBJ2-1	.	TGTGCCAGCTCGCGAGGGGGCAACAATGAGCAGTTCTTC	CASSRGGNNEQFF
TRBD2	TRBV18	TRBJ2-3	.	TGTGCCAGCTCACCACCTAGCGGGAGCACAGATACGCAGTATTTT	CASSPPSGSTDTQYF
.	TRBV18	TRBJ2-2	.	TGTGCCAGCTCACCGAGGCAGGGAGGAACCGGGGAGCTGTTTTTT	CASSPRQGGTGELFF
TRBD1	TRBV30	TRBJ1-6	.	TGTGCCTTCCGGGACAGGTATAATTCACCCCTCCACTTT	CAFRDRYNSPLHF
.	TRBV19	TRBJ1-4	.	TGTGCCAGTAGTATGGGAAGGGGCGAGGAAAAACTGTTTTTT	CASSMGRGEEKLFF
TRBD2	TRBV15	TRBJ2-3	.	TGTGCCACCAGCAGAGATGGGTCGGGAGGGATGACAGATACGCAGTATTTT	CATSRDGSGGMTDTQYF
.	TRBV30	TRBJ2-3	.	TGTGCCTGGAGTGGGCTGGAGGCAGATACGCAGTATTTT	CAWSGLEADTQYF
.	TRBV6-5	TRBJ1-5	.	TGTGCCAGCAGTTACGGGGAAGGGGAGCCCCAGCATTTT	CASSYGEGEPQHF
.	TRBV9	TRBJ2-2	.	TGTGCCAGCAGCCCTCTTCCCAGGGAAATCGGGGAGCTGTTTTTT	CASSPLPREIGELFF
.	TRBV7-9	TRBJ2-3	.	TGTGCCAGCAGCCCCGTCTCGACAGCGTCTCCTAGCACAGATACGCAGTATTTT	CASSPVSTASPSTDTQYF
.	TRBV7-3	TRBJ1-2	.	TGTGCCAGCAGCTTAACGCCGGGGGGCTCGGGTGGCTACACCTTC	CASSLTPGGSGGYTF
.	TRBV11-2	TRBJ1-1	.	TGTGCCAGCAGCCTCATCAAAGGGGGGGTCTCTTCGGGCACTGAAGCTTTCTTT	CASSLIKGGVSSGTEAFF
.	TRBV7-2	TRBJ2-3	.	TGTGCCAGCAGCTTCTCTTTCACAGATACGCAGTATTTT	CASSFSFTDTQYF
.	TRBV21-1	TRBJ2-2	.	TGTGCCAGCAGCGGGACGGGACAGGTATTCGGTAACACCGGGGAGCTGTTTTTT	CASSGTGQVFGNTGELFF
.	TRBV19	TRBJ2-5	.	TGTGCCAGTAGTATGGGACACGGGGAGACCCAGTACTTC	CASSMGHGETQYF
TRBD1	TRBV5-6	TRBJ2-2	.	TGTGCCAGCAGCCGCAGGGGGACCGGGGAGCTGTTTTTT	CASSRRGTGELFF
.	TRBV24-1	TRBJ1-1	.	TGTGCCACCAGTACAGGGAACACTGAAGCTTTCTTT	CATSTGNTEAFF
TRBD1	TRBV18	TRBJ2-7	.	TGTGCCAGCTCACCGAGGACAGGGAAAGGCGAGCAGTACTTC	CASSPRTGKGEQYF
TRBD1	TRBV11-2	TRBJ1-4	few	TGTGCCAGCAGCTTAACAGGGGCCGATGAAAAACTGTTTTTT	CASSLTGADEKLFF
.	TRBV6-5	TRBJ1-5	.	TGTGCCAGCACCCCGGGGGGAGGTAGCAATCAGCCCCAGCATTTT	CASTPGGGSNQPQHF
.	TRBV27	TRBJ1-2	.	TGTGCCAGCAGTCAGGGCTCCTACTATGGCTACACCTTC	CASSQGSYYGYTF
TRBD1	TRBV2	TRBJ1-2	once	TGTGCCGGTTGTAGAGACAGGGGACACGATGGCTACACCTTC	CAGCRDRGHDGYTF
TRBD1	TRBV5-6	TRBJ1-5	few	TGTGCCAGCAGCGCGGACAGGGGAGGCAATCAGCCCCAGCATTTT	CASSADRGGNQPQHF
.	TRBV7-3	TRBJ2-1	once	TGTGCCAGCAGCTTAGGGGAGGCCACTTACAATGAGCAGTTCTTC	CASSLGEATYNEQFF
TRBD1	TRBV5-4	TRBJ2-5	.	TGTGCCAGCAGCTTGGCGACAGGGAAAGAGACCCAGTACTTC	CASSLATGKETQYF
.	TRBV3-1/TRBV3-2	TRBJ2-3	.	TGTGCCAGCACCATCAGCGGGGATACGCAGTATTTT	CASTISGDTQYF
.	TRBV5-1	TRBJ1-2	.	TGCGCCAGCAGCTTAGGGGCCAATGGCTACACCTTC	CASSLGANGYTF
TRBD1	TRBV5-4	TRBJ2-4	few	TGTGCCAGCAGCAGACAGGGGGCGGGCAAAAACATTCAGTACTTC	CASSRQGAGKNIQYF
TRBD1	TRBV28	TRBJ1-2	.	TGTGCCAGCGGCCTAATGGGACAGTCCTATGGCTACACCTTC	CASGLMGQSYGYTF
.	TRBV5-4	TRBJ2-1	once	TGTGCCAGCAGCTCCGGTGGGGGGTTTGGCTACAATGAGCAGTTCTTC	CASSSGGGFGYNEQFF
.	TRBV7-9	TRBJ1-5	many	TGTGCCAGCAGCCATTACGGGGATCAGCCCCAGCATTTT	CASSHYGDQPQHF